The 5 T cell receptor beta chains below were found in one sample sequenced in a study of shared clonotypes between healthy human individuals. Here immunoSEQ multiplex PCR was the method, and the copy in TCRdb shows in-frame clones only, minus some. Of around 2.3 million clones listed, 95% were seen once; the top ten hold around 0.13%. Sequencing input: naive CD4+ T cells sorted from blood. Subset reported: CD45RA+ positively selected. All receptors derive from a man aged 18-30 years in good health.

This clone was observed a single time. V and J are TRBV28 and TRBJ1-3; D call uncertain. Trimming pared 5 bases from V and 4 bases from J, leaving 12 bases between. CDR3 length: 14 residues. Germline assignment: CDR1 MDHEN and CDR2 SYDVKM. CDR3 DNA sequence: TGTGCCAGCAGTACCGGAGGTTTAGGAAACACCATATATTTT. Translating it yields CASSTGGLGNTIYF.

This chain joins TRBV15 and TRBJ1-2, with D possibly matching TRBD1 (6 bases). The CDR3 runs 14 residues. CDR1 is LNHNV and CDR2 is YYDKDF in the germline V gene (reference sequence). The V end was cut by 1 base, the J end by 4 bases, with 10 bases between. The chain's CDR3 is CATSRAGTTYGYTF. Here the CDR3 DNA reads TGTGCCACCAGCAGAGCTGGGACAACCTATGGCTACACCTTC. Variable domain in full (rest from reference TRBV15 and TRBJ1-2): DAMVIQNPRYQVTQFGKPVTLSCSQTLNHNVMYWYQQKSSQAPKLLFHYYDKDFNNEADTPDNFQSRRPNTSFCFLDIRSPGLGDTAMYLCATSRAGTTYGYTFGSGTRLTVV.

This chain uses TRBV15 with TRBJ2-3; a possible D gene is TRBD1 (5 bases). Germline V gene lookup returns CDR1 LNHNV and CDR2 YYDKDF (reference sequence). V dropped 5 bases and J dropped 4 bases, with 16 bases sitting between them. The CDR3 has 15 residues. The CDR3 protein is CATSVAGSFSDTQYF. Here the CDR3 DNA reads TGTGCCACCAGCGTCGCAGGGTCGTTTTCAGATACGCAGTATTTT. Using reference TRBV15 and TRBJ2-3 for the parts outside the CDR3, the full variable domain is DAMVIQNPRYQVTQFGKPVTLSCSQTLNHNVMYWYQQKSSQAPKLLFHYYDKDFNNEADTPDNFQSRRPNTSFCFLDIRSPGLGDTAMYLCATSVAGSFSDTQYFGPGTRLTVL.

V gene TRBV6-6 combines with J gene TRBJ2-3; 10 positions agree with TRBD1. V shed 4 bases and J 2 bases; nucleotides not matched to a gene: 6. Germline V gene data show CDR1 as MNHNY and CDR2 as SVGAGI (reference sequence). The CDR3 is 16 amino acids. CDR3 in amino acids: CASSSDRGLATDTQYF. CDR3 DNA sequence: TGTGCCAGCAGTTCCGACAGGGGGCTTGCCACAGATACGCAGTATTTT.

The V call is TRBV5-1, the J call TRBJ2-3; D is unclear. Trimming pared 4 bases from V and 1 base from J, leaving 10 bases between. The germline V gene has CDR1 SGHRS and CDR2 YFSETQ. The CDR3 has 14 residues. The CDR3 is CASSQLPGTDTQYF. The DNA for the CDR3 is TGCGCCAGCAGCCAACTTCCGGGCACAGATACGCAGTATTTT.